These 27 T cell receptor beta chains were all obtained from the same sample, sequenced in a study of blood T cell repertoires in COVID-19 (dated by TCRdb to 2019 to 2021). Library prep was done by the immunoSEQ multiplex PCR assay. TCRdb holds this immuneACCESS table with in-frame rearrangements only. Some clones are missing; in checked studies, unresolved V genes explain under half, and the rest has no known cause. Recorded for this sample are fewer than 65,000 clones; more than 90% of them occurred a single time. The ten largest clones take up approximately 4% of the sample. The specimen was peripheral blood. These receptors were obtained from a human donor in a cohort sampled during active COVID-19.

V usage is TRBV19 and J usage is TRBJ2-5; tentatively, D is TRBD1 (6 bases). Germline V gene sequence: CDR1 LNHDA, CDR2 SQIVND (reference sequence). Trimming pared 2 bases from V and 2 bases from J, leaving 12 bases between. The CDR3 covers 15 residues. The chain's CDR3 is CASSIPRGRQETQYF. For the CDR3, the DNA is TGTGCCAGTAGTATACCCAGGGGCCGACAAGAGACCCAGTACTTC.

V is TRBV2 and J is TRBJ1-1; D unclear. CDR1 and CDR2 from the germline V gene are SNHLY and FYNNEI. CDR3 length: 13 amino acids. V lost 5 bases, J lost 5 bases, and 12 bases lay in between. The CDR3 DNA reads TGTGCCAGCAGTACGAAGGGAGGTACTGAAGCTTTCTTT. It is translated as CASSTKGGTEAFF.

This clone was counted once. The CDR3 reads CASSPDSGLGQPQHF. In DNA, the CDR3 is TGTGCCAGCAGTCCCGACAGTGGGCTGGGTCAGCCCCAGCATTTT. The chain joins TRBV6-4 to TRBJ1-5, with a weak D call TRBD1 (5 bases). Looked up from germline, CDR1 is MRHNA and CDR2 is SNTAGT. The CDR3 is 15 amino acids. V lost 5 bases to trimming and J lost 6 bases, with 17 bases between them.

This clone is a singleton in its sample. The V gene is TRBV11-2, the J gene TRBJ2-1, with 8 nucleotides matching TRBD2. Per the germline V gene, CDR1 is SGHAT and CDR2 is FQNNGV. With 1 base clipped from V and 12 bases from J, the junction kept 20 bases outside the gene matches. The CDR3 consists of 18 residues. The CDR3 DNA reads TGTGCCAGCAGCTTAGCCCGGTGGGTAGCGGGGAGTACAATGATGCAGTTCTTC. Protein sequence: CASSLARWVAGSTMMQFF.

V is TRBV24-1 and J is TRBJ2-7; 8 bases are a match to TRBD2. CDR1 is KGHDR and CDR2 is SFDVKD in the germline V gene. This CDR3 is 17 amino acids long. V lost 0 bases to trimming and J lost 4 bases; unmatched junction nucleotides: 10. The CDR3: CATSDLRGVAGLYEQYF. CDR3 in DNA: TGTGCCACCAGTGATTTGAGGGGGGTAGCGGGGCTATACGAGCAGTACTTC.

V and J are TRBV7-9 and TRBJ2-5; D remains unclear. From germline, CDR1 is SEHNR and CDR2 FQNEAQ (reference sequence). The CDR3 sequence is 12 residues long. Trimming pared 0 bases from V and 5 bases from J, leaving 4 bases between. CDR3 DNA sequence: TGTGCCAGCAGCTTAGCCGAGGAGACCCAGTACTTC. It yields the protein CASSLAEETQYF.

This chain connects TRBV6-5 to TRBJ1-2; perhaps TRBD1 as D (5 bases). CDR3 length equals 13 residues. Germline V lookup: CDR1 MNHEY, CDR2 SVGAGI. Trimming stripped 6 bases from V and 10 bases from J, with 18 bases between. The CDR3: CASRGAAAIDYTF. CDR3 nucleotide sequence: TGTGCCAGCAGAGGGGCCGCGGCTATCGACTACACCTTC.

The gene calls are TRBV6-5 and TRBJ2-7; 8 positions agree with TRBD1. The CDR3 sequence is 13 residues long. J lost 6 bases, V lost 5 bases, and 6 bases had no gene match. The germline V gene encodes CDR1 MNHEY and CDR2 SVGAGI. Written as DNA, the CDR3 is TGTGCCAGCAGTCTGGGACAGGATAGCGAGCAGTACGTC. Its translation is CASSLGQDSEQYV.

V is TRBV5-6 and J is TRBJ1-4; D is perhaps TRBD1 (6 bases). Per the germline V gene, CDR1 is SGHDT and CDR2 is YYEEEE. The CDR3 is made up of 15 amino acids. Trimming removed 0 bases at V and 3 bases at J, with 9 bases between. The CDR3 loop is CASSLAGVANEKLFF. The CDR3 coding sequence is TGTGCCAGCAGCTTGGCAGGGGTGGCTAATGAAAAACTGTTTTTT.

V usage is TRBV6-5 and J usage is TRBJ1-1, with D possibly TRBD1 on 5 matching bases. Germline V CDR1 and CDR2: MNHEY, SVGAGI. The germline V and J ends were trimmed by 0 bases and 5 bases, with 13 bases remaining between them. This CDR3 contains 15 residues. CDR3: CASSYSWDLRTEAFF. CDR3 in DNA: TGTGCCAGCAGTTACTCTTGGGACTTGAGGACTGAAGCTTTCTTT.

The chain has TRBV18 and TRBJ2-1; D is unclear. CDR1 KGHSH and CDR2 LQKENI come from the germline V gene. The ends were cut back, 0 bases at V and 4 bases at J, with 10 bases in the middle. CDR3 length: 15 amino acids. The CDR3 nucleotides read TGTGCCAGCTCACCACCGTCACTACTTTACAATGAGCAGTTCTTC. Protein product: CASSPPSLLYNEQFF.

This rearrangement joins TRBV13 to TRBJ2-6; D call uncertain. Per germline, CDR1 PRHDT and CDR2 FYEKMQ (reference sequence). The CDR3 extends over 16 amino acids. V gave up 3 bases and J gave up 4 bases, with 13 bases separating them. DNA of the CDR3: TGTGCCAGCAGCTTCGACAACAGATGGGGGGCCAACGTCCTGACTTTC. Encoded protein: CASSFDNRWGANVLTF.

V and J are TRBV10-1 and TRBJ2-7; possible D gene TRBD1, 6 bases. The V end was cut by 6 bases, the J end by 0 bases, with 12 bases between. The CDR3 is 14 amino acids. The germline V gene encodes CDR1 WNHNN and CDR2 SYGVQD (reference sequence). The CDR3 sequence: CASSIRDNSYEQYF. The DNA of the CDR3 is TGCGCCAGCAGCATAAGGGACAACTCCTACGAGCAGTACTTC.

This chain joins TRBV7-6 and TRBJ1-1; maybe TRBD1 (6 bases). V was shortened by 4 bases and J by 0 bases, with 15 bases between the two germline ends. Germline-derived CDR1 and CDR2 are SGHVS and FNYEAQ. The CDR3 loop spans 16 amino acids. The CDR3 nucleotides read TGTGCCAGCAGCTCGTTCCAGGGGAGTGTGAACACTGAAGCTTTCTTT. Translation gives CASSSFQGSVNTEAFF.

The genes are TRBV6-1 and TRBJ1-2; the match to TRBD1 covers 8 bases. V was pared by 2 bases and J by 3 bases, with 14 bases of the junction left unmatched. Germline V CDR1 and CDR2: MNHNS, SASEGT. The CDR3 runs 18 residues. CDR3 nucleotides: TGTGCCAGCAGTGAACAGGGGGCGTATTATTCCCTGCACTATGGCTACACCTTC. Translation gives CASSEQGAYYSLHYGYTF.

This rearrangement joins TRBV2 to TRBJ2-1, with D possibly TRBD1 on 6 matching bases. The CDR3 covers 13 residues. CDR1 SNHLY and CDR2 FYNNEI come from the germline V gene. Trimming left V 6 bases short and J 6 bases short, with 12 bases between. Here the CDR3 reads CASRNGQSNEQFF. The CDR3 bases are TGTGCCAGCAGAAATGGACAGTCCAATGAGCAGTTCTTC.

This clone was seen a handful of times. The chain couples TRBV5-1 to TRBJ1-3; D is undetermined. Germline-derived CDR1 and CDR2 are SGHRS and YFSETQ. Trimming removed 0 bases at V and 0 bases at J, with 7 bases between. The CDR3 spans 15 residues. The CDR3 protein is CASSLEATSGNTIYF. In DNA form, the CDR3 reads TGCGCCAGCAGCTTGGAAGCCACCTCTGGAAACACCATATATTTT.

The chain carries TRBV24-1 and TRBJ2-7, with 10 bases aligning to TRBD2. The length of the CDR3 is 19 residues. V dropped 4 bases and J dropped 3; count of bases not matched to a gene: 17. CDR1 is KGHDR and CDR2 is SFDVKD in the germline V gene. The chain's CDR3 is CATSDKRTSGTPRHYEQYV. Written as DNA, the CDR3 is TGTGCCACCAGTGACAAGCGGACTAGCGGCACCCCAAGACACTACGAGCAGTACGTC.

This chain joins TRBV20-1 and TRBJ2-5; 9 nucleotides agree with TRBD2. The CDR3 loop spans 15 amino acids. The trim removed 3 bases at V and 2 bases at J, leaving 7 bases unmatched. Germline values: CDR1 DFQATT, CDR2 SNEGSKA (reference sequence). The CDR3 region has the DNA TGCAGTGCTAGTCGGGTCGCGGGGGGGCAAGAGACCCAGTACTTC. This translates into CSASRVAGGQETQYF.

Here the CDR3 DNA reads TGTGCCAGCAGCCTCAGCGGGCCAGGGCCCCAGCATTTT. Translation: CASSLSGPGPQHF. The chain is built from TRBV7-2 and TRBJ1-5; the D is unclear. The germline gives CDR1 SGHTA, CDR2 FQGNSA. Trimming took off 5 bases at V and 9 bases at J, with 14 bases between the two ends. The length of the CDR3 is 13 residues.

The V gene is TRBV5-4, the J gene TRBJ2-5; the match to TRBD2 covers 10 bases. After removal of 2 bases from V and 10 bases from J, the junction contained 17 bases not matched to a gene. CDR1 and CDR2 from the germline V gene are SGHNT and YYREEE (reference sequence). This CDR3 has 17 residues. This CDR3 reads CASSFGGLAGVNKIQYF. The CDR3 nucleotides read TGTGCCAGCAGCTTTGGAGGTCTAGCGGGAGTAAACAAGATCCAGTACTTC. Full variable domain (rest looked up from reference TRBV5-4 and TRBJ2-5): ETGVTQSPTHLIKTRGQQVTLRCSSQSGHNTVSWYQQALGQGPQFIFQYYREEENGRGNFPPRFSGLQFPNYSSELNVNALELDDSALYLCASSFGGLAGVNKIQYFGPGTRLLVL.

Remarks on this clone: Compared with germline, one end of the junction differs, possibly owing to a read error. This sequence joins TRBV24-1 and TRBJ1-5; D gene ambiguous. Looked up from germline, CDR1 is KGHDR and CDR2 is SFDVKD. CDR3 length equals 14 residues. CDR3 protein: CATSDSLSTQPQHF. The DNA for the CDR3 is TGTGCCACCAGTGATTCCCTAAGCACTCAGCCCCAGCATTTT.

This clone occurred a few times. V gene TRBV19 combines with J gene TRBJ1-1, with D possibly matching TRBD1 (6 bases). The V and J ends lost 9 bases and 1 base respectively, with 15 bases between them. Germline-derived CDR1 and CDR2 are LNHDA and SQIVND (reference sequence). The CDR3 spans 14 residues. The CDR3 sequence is CASARGGENTEAFF. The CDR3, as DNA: TGTGCCAGCGCCCGTGGGGGCGAGAACACTGAAGCTTTCTTT.

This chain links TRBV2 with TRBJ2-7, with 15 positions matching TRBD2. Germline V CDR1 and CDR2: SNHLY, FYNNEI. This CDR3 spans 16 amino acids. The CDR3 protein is CASSRTSGRVSHEQYV. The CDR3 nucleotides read TGTGCCAGCAGCAGGACTAGCGGGAGGGTCTCCCACGAGCAGTACGTC.

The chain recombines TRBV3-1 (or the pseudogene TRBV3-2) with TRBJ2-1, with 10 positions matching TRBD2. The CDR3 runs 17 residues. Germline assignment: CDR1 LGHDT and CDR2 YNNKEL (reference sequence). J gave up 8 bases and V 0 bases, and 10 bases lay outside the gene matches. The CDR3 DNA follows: TGTGCCAGCAGCCAAGATTGGACTAGCGGCGGCGGTGATGAGCAGTTCTTC. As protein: CASSQDWTSGGGDEQFF.

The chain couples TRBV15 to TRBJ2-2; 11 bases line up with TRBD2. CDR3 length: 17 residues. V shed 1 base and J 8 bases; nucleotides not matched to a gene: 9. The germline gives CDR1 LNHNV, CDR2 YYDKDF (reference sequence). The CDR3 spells CATSRGRLAGSSGELFF. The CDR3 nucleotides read TGTGCCACCAGCAGAGGTCGACTAGCGGGGTCTTCTGGGGAGCTGTTTTTT.

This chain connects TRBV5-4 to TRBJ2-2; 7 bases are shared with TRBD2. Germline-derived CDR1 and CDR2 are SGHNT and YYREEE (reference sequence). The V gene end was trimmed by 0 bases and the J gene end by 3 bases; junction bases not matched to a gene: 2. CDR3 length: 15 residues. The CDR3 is CASSLELADTGELFF. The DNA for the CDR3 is TGTGCCAGCAGCTTGGAGCTAGCGGACACCGGGGAGCTGTTTTTT.